This entry lists 23 T cell receptor beta chains sequenced from one sample in a study of T cell responses to AZD1222 COVID-19 vaccine. Clones were sequenced by immunoSEQ multiplex PCR, and TCRdb holds only the in-frame ones, with some missing. This repertoire shows over 35,000 clones, around 80% found once; its top ten account for less than 25%. The sample in question was peripheral blood, obtained 28 days after the second dose of the MenACWY control vaccine. The origin of the receptors is an adult who received the MenACWY meningococcal vaccine as a control.

This clone was detected once. CDR3 nucleotide sequence: TGTGCCAGCAGTGGAGGGAGGGGGCAAGAGACCCAGTACTTC. Translation gives CASSGGRGQETQYF. J is TRBJ2-5 and V is TRBV2; TRBD2 is a possible D gene (7 bases). Germline V gene data show CDR1 as SNHLY and CDR2 as FYNNEI. This CDR3 is built from 14 residues. V shed 4 bases and J shed 2 bases, with 11 bases lying between them. The full variable domain, rest sourced from reference TRBV2 and TRBJ2-5, is EPEVTQTPSHQVTQMGQEVILRCVPISNHLYFYWYRQILGQKVEFLVSFYNNEISEKSEIFDDQFSVERPDGSNFTLKIRSTKLEDSAMYFCASSGGRGQETQYFGPGTRLLVL.

The chain joins TRBV14 to TRBJ1-1, with D unclear. CDR3 length equals 11 residues. The ends were cut back, 4 bases at V and 3 bases at J, with 3 bases in the middle. Germline lookup yields CDR1 SGHDN and CDR2 FVKESK. DNA for the CDR3: TGTGCCAGCAGCCCGGACACTGAAGCTTTCTTT. Translation: CASSPDTEAFF.

The gene calls are TRBV9 and TRBJ1-2, with D possibly being TRBD1 (6 bases). Germline assignment: CDR1 SGDLS and CDR2 YYNGEE. V lost 3 bases to trimming and J lost 4 bases, with 13 bases between them. The CDR3 is 14 residues long. The CDR3: CASSANTGTYGYTF. In DNA, the CDR3 is TGTGCCAGCAGCGCAAACACAGGGACCTATGGCTACACCTTC.

The rearrangement uses TRBV6-5 and TRBJ2-1, with D maybe TRBD2 (5 bases). The germline V gene has CDR1 MNHEY and CDR2 SVGAGI. The CDR3 covers 15 residues. Trimming took 5 bases from V and 1 from J, leaving 12 bases between them. In DNA form, the CDR3 reads TGTGCCAGCAGTCTTACCGCGGGTTCCTACAATGAGCAGTTCTTC. Translating it yields CASSLTAGSYNEQFF.

The chain is built from TRBV7-2 and TRBJ2-1; 11 bases line up with TRBD2. Germline V gives CDR1 SGHTA, CDR2 FQGNSA. The trim removed 4 bases at V and 8 bases at J, leaving 7 bases unmatched. The CDR3 extends over 15 amino acids. The CDR3, as DNA: TGTGCCAGCAGCTCTCTAGCGGGAGGACCATATGAGCAGTTCTTC. Amino acid sequence: CASSSLAGGPYEQFF. The whole variable domain, remainder taken from reference TRBV7-2 and TRBJ2-1, is GAGVSQSPSNKVTEKGKDVELRCDPISGHTALYWYRQSLGQGLEFLIYFQGNSAPDKSGLPSDRFSAERTGGSVSTLTIQRTQQEDSAVYLCASSSLAGGPYEQFFGPGTRLTVL.

The rearrangement links TRBV6-5 to TRBJ2-1; 8 bases fit TRBD2. V dropped 8 bases and J dropped 8; count of bases not matched to a gene: 8. The CDR3 runs 13 residues. Germline values: CDR1 MNHEY, CDR2 SVGAGI. The CDR3 nucleotides are TGTGCCAGCGAGGGCGGGGGGACGGATGAGCAGTTCTTC. It yields the protein CASEGGGTDEQFF.

The count of this clone is one. The gene calls are TRBV5-4 and TRBJ1-2; a weak D match, TRBD1 (5 bases). Germline CDR1 SGHNT, CDR2 YYREEE (reference sequence). The germline V and J ends were trimmed by 0 bases and 4 bases, with 13 bases remaining between them. The CDR3 loop spans 15 amino acids. The CDR3, as DNA: TGTGCCAGCAGCTTGGGGCAGGGTGAGGGCTATGGCTACACCTTC. It codes for CASSLGQGEGYGYTF.

The J gene is TRBJ2-3, the V gene TRBV19; either TRBD1 or TRBD2 may supply D (6 bases each). Germline CDR1 is LNHDA and CDR2 is SQIVND (reference sequence). Trimming cost V 7 bases and J 0 bases, with 14 bases left between them. The CDR3 is made up of 15 amino acids. In DNA form, the CDR3 reads TGTGCCAGTACCCCCGGAGGGGGTAGCACAGATACGCAGTATTTT. Protein sequence: CASTPGGGSTDTQYF.

This sequence joins TRBV30 and TRBJ2-7, with 9 bases matching TRBD2. The CDR3 spans 12 residues. Germline loops: CDR1 GTSNPN, CDR2 SVGIG (reference sequence). Trimming took 4 bases from V and 4 from J; bases not matched to a gene: 2. The CDR3, as DNA: TGTGCCTGGACTAGCGGGAATTACGAGCAGTACTTC. This gives the protein CAWTSGNYEQYF. The full variable domain, in which reference TRBV30 and TRBJ2-7 provide the parts outside the CDR3, is SQTIHQWPATLVQPVGSPLSLECTVEGTSNPNLYWYRQAAGRGLQLLFYSVGIGQISSEVPQNLSASRPQDRQFILSSKKLLLSDSGFYLCAWTSGNYEQYFGPGTRLTVT.

In DNA, the CDR3 is TGTGCCAGCAGCCAAGATTTCAGCGGTCAACCGGACAATGAGCAGTTCTTC. The encoded protein is CASSQDFSGQPDNEQFF. The chain uses TRBV14 and TRBJ2-1, with D perhaps TRBD2 (5 bases). The CDR3 spans 17 residues. Germline V gene data show CDR1 as SGHDN and CDR2 as FVKESK. V gave up 0 bases and J gave up 5 bases, with 17 bases separating them.

The V gene is TRBV10-3, the J gene TRBJ1-5; D remains ambiguous. The CDR3 spans 13 residues. The germline V and J ends were trimmed by 8 bases and 4 bases, with 12 bases remaining between them. Germline V CDR1 and CDR2: ENHRY, SYGVKD. The chain's CDR3 is CAISQEANQPQHF. The CDR3 DNA follows: TGTGCCATCTCCCAGGAGGCGAATCAGCCCCAGCATTTT.

The CDR3 DNA reads TGTGCCAGCAGCCCCTCAGGAGGTGGTGGCTACACCTTC. As protein: CASSPSGGGGYTF. The chain carries TRBV5-6 and TRBJ1-2; D unresolved. Trimming removed 4 bases from V and 7 bases from J, with 14 bases in between. CDR3 length: 13 amino acids. Germline CDR1 and CDR2: SGHDT and YYEEEE.

The chain has TRBV7-9 and TRBJ1-2; 10 positions agree with TRBD1. V was pared by 5 bases and J by 7 bases, with 13 bases of the junction left unmatched. This CDR3 contains 16 residues. CDR1 and CDR2 from the germline V gene are SEHNR and FQNEAQ (reference sequence). For the CDR3, the DNA is TGTGCCAGCAGCCCCCCCGGACAGGGGGGGAATAGTGGCTACACCTTC. Protein: CASSPPGQGGNSGYTF.

The chain combines TRBV9 with TRBJ2-5, with TRBD1 identical over 8 bases. The ends lost 4 bases at V and 3 bases at J; junction bases unmatched: 8. CDR1 is SGDLS and CDR2 is YYNGEE in the germline V gene. This CDR3 spans 15 amino acids. CDR3 bases: TGTGCCAGCAGCCCGAGAATACAGGGGGAAGAGACCCAGTACTTC. Protein: CASSPRIQGEETQYF.

The rearrangement joins TRBV7-2 to TRBJ2-5, with D possibly TRBD2 on 5 matching bases. The CDR3 is made up of 13 amino acids. Germline V gene sequence: CDR1 SGHTA, CDR2 FQGNSA. Trimming shortened V by 4 bases and J by 2 bases, and 8 bases separated the two germline ends. The CDR3 is CASSSRVQETQYF. In DNA, the CDR3 is TGTGCCAGCAGCTCGAGGGTTCAAGAGACCCAGTACTTC.

The chain joins TRBV19 to TRBJ2-7, with D perhaps matching TRBD2 (6 bases). The germline V gene has CDR1 LNHDA and CDR2 SQIVND (reference sequence). V lost 4 bases to trimming and J lost 2 bases, with 21 bases between them. This CDR3 is built from 17 residues. The CDR3 coding sequence is TGTGCCAGTAGTACCACGGCGAGGGCCCGCGGGGCCTACGAGCAGTACTTC. It is translated as CASSTTARARGAYEQYF.

This chain joins TRBV11-2 and TRBJ1-1; 9 bases match TRBD1. The CDR3 has 13 residues. CDR1 is SGHAT and CDR2 is FQNNGV in the germline V gene. The V and J ends lost 10 bases and 3 bases, in that order; junction bases with no gene match: 6. The CDR3 sequence is CANRGDRDTEAFF. The CDR3 DNA sequence: TGTGCCAACAGGGGGGACAGGGACACTGAAGCTTTCTTT.

The CDR3 bases are TGTGCCAGCTCACTCGGAAGGAGCAATCAGCCCCAGCATTTT. Residues: CASSLGRSNQPQHF. The chain joins TRBV18 to TRBJ1-5; D is undetermined. The CDR3 has 14 amino acids. CDR1 and CDR2 (germline): KGHSH, LQKENI. Deletions cut 4 bases from V and 1 base from J, with 8 bases between.

The V gene is TRBV5-1, the J gene TRBJ1-4; D unresolved. This CDR3 has 14 residues. V shed 4 bases and J shed 0 bases, with 7 bases lying between them. Germline CDR1 reads SGHRS; CDR2 reads YFSETQ. CDR3 region: CASSRSATNEKLFF. In DNA form, the CDR3 reads TGCGCCAGCAGCCGCAGCGCAACTAATGAAAAACTGTTTTTT.

This clone showed up just once. The chain links TRBV24-1 to TRBJ2-2; no definite D call. Trimming removed 5 bases at V and 7 bases at J, with 7 bases between. CDR1 and CDR2 from the germline V gene are KGHDR and SFDVKD. This CDR3 has 12 amino acids. The CDR3 spells CATSVSIGELFF. The CDR3 DNA reads as TGTGCCACCAGTGTCAGCATCGGGGAGCTGTTTTTT.

J is TRBJ1-5 and V is TRBV24-1; 7 bases map to TRBD1. The CDR3 spans 13 residues. The V gene end was trimmed by 4 bases and the J gene end by 10 bases; junction bases not matched to a gene: 6. The germline V gene has CDR1 KGHDR and CDR2 SFDVKD. CDR3 in amino acids: CATSDPGGGPQHF. Written as DNA, the CDR3 is TGTGCCACCAGTGACCCAGGGGGGGGACCCCAGCATTTT.

This clone has a single count. The chain combines TRBV30 with TRBJ1-6; D not certain. CDR1 GTSNPN and CDR2 SVGIG come from the germline V gene (reference sequence). The length of the CDR3 is 14 residues. Trimming took off 2 bases at V and 4 bases at J, with 9 bases between the two ends. The CDR3 nucleotides read TGTGCCTGGAGTATAGGACTTTATAATTCACCCCTCCACTTT. This encodes CAWSIGLYNSPLHF. Full variable domain (missing parts from reference TRBV30 and TRBJ1-6): SQTIHQWPATLVQPVGSPLSLECTVEGTSNPNLYWYRQAAGRGLQLLFYSVGIGQISSEVPQNLSASRPQDRQFILSSKKLLLSDSGFYLCAWSIGLYNSPLHFGNGTRLTVT.

There are a few counts of this clone. The CDR3 DNA sequence: TGTGCCAGCAGTGAATCTGGGGAAAGGCGGACAGATACGCAGTATTTT. Residues: CASSESGERRTDTQYF. This rearrangement joins TRBV6-1 to TRBJ2-3; D is undetermined. CDR3 length equals 16 residues. The germline gives CDR1 MNHNS, CDR2 SASEGT. V lost 2 bases and J lost 3, with 15 bases in between.